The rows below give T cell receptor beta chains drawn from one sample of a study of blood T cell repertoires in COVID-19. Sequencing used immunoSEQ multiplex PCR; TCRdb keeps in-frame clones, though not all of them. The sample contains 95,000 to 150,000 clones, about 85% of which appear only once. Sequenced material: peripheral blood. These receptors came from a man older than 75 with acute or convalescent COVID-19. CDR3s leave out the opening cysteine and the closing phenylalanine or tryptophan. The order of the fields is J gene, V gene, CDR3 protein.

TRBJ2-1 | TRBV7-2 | ASSSQGRNEQF
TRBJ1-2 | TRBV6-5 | ASRKPGQGSYGYT
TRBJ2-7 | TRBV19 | ASNRQLSSYEQY
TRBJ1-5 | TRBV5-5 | ASSLDRAEGPQH
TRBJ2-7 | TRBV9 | ASSVAAGDGSYEQY
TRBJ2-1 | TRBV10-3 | AISVLANEQF
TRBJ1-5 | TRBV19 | ASSSPLTGRGQPQH
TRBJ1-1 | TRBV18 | ASSREVSEAF
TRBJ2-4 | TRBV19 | ASMNVGDKNIQY
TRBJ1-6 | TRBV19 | ASRPDSSYNSPLH
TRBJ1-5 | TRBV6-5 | ASHPGGSQPQH
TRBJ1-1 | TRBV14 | ASSQDLGAIGTEAF
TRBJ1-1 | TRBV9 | ASSGDRYSTSAF
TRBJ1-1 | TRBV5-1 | ASSLTGGNTEAF
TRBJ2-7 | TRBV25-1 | ASSTPGTGTYEQY
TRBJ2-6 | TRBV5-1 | ASSLAGAGANVLT
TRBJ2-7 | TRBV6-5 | ASRTGTSNEQY
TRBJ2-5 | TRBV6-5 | ASRTGTGGMETQY
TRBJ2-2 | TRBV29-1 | SVEDRTGSSGELF
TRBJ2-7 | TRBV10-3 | AITPSGEIYEQY
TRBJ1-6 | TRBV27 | ASSLFPGSGSPLH
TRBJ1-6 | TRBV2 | ASERVRESPLH
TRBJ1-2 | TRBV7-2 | ASSLAGGWNYGYT
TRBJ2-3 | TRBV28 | ASSSSRTSGSKKDTQY
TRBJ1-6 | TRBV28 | ASRPKQGSNSPLH
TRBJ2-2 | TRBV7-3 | ASSPQGNTGELF
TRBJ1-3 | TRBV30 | AWAGGATGRNTIY
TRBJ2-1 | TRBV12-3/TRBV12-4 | ASSFTSGNEQF
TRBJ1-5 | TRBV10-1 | ASSEGAVGQPQH
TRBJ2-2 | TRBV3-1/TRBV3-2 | ASSRSGTTYTGELF
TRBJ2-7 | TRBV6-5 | ASSYDNRGTYEQY
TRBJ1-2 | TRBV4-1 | ASSPQGLIGGYT
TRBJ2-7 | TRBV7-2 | ASSELAGVGEQY
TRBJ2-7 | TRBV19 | ASSPPDRGGTYEQY
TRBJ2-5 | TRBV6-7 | ASSYPGQGQETQY
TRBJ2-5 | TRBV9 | ASSVEQANQETQY
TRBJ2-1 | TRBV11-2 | ASSPERRGTYNEQF
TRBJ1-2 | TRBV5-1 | ASSNGQRNYGYT
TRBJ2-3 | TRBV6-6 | ASLAGFTDTQY
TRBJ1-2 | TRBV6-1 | ASSEADRAGLDYT
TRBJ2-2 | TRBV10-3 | AISGGGNTGELF
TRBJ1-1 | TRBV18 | ATAGVMNTEAF
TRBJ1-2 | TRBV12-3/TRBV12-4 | ASSLGQGYGYT
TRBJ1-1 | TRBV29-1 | SVAIQGGDTEAF
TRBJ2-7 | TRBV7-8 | ASSQGQGAAYEQY
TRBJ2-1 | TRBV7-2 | ATRGLAGEQF
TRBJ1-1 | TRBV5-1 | ASRPGTGNTEAF
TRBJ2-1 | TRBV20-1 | SASVSAGVANNEQF
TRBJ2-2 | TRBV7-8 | ASSSGLFGELF
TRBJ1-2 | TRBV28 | ASYTGVVDYGYT
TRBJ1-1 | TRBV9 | ASSQGGTEAF
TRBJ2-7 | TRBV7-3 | ASSLNAGNEQY
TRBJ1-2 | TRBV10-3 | AISLGEVGYGYT
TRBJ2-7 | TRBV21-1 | ASSILTGGYEQY